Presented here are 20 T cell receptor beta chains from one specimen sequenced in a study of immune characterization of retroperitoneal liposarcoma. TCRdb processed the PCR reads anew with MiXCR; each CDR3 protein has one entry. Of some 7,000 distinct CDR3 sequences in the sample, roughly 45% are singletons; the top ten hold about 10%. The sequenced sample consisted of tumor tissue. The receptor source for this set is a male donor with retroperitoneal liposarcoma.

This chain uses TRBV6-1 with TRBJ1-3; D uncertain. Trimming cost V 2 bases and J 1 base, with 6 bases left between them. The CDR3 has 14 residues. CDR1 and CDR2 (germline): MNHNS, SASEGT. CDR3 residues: CASSEKWSGNTIYF. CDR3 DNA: TGTGCCAGCAGTGAAAAGTGGTCTGGAAACACCATATATTTT.

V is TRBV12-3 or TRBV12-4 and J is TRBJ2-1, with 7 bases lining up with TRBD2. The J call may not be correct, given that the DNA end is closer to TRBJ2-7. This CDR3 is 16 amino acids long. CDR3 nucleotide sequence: TGTGCCAGCAGTTCTAGCGGAGGCCGCTCCTACAATGAGCAGTACTTC. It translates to CASSSSGGRSYNEQYF.

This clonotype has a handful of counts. This CDR3 is CASSSYIAGGQFF. In DNA, the CDR3 is TGTGCCAGCAGTTCCTACATAGCCGGGGGTCAGTTCTTC. The chain uses TRBV12-3 or TRBV12-4 and TRBJ2-4; D possibly corresponds to TRBD2 (6 bases). The J call may be faulty, since TRBJ2-1 better matches the DNA end. The CDR3 extends over 13 amino acids.

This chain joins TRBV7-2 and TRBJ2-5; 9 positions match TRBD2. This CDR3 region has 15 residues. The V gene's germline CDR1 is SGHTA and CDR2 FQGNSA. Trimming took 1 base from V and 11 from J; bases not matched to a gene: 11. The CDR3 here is CASSLDSGGYNEQYF. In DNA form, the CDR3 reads TGTGCCAGCAGCTTAGACAGCGGGGGGTACAATGAGCAGTACTTC.

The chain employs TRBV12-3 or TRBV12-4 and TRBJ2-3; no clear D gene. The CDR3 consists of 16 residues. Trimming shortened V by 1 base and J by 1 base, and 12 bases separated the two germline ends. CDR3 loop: CASSLGTALGTDTQYF. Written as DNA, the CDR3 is TGTGCCAGCAGTTTAGGAACCGCCCTCGGCACAGATACGCAGTATTTT.

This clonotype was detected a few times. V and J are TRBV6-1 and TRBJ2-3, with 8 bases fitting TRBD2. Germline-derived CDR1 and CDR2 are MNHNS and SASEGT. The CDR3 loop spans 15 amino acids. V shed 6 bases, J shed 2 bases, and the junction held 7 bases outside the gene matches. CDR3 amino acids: CASSPGGGFTDTQYF. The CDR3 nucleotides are TGTGCCAGCAGCCCGGGGGGGGGTTTCACAGATACGCAGTATTTT.

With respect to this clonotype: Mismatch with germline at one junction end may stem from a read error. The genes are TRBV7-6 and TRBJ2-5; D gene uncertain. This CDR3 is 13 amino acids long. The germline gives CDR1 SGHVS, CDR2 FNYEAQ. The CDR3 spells CASSLDGQETQYF. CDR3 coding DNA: TGTGCTAGCAGTCTGGACGGACAAGAGACCCAGTACTTC.

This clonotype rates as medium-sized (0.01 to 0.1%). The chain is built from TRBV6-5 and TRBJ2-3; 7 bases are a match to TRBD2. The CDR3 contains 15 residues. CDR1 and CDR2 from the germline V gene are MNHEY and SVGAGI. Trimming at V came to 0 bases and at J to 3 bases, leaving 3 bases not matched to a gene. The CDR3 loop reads CASSYSGGETDTQYF. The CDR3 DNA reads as TGTGCCAGCAGTTACTCGGGGGGGGAAACAGATACGCAGTATTTT.

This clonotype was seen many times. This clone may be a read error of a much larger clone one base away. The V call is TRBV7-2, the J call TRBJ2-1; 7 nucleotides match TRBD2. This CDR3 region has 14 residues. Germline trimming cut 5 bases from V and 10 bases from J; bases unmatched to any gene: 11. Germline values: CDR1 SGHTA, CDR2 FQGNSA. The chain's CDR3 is CASSRRGSSYEQFF. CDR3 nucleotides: TGTGCCAGCAGCAGACGCGGGAGTTCCTACGAGCAGTTCTTC.

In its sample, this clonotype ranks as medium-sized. The CDR3, as DNA: TGTGCCAGCAGCTTACGCCCTCTGTTCGAGCAGTACTTC. It encodes CASSLRPLFEQYF. This chain connects TRBV7-2 to TRBJ2-5; unclear D gene. The end of the DNA is better explained by TRBJ2-7, so the J call may be wrong. The germline V gene encodes CDR1 SGHTA and CDR2 FQGNSA. The CDR3 is made up of 13 amino acids.

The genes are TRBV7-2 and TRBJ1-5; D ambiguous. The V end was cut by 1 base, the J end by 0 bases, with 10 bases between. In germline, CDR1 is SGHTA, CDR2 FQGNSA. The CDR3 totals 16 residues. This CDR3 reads CASSLDAGFSNQPQHF. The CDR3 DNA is TGTGCCAGCAGCTTAGACGCGGGGTTTAGCAATCAGCCCCAGCATTTT.

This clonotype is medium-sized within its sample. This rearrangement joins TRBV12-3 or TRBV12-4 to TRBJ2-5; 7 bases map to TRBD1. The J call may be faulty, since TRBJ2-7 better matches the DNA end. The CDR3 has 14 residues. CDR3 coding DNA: TGTGCCAGCACCAACAGGGGTCCGTACTACGAGCAGTACTTC. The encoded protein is CASTNRGPYYEQYF.

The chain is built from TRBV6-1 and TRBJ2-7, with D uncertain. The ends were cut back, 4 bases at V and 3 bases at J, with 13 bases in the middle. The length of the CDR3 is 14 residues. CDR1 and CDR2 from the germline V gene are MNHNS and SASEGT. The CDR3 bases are TGTGCCAGCAGTGTTCAGAGGTTGGACTACGAGCAGTACTTC. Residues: CASSVQRLDYEQYF.

The CDR3 DNA follows: TGTGCCAGCAGTAAGACAGGGGGGACCTACGAGCAGTACTTC. It translates to CASSKTGGTYEQYF. The chain combines TRBV6-8 with TRBJ2-7; TRBD1 agrees at 9 bases. The CDR3 contains 14 residues. Germline-derived CDR1 and CDR2 are MNHGY and SAAAGT. With 5 bases clipped from V and 2 bases from J, the junction kept 4 bases outside the gene matches.

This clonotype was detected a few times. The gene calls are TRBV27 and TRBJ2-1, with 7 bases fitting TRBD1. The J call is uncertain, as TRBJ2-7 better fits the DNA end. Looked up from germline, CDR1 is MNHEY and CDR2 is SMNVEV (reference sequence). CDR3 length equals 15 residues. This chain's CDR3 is CASSLSATGTYEQYF. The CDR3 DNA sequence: TGTGCCAGCAGTTTATCCGCGACAGGGACCTACGAGCAGTACTTC.

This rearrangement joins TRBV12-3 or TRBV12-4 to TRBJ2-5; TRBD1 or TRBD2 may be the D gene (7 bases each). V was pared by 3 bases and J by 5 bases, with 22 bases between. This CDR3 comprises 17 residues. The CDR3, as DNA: TGTGCCAGCAGTTTGGTTCAGGGGGGGACCTTAGGGGAGACCCAGTACTTC. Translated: CASSLVQGGTLGETQYF.

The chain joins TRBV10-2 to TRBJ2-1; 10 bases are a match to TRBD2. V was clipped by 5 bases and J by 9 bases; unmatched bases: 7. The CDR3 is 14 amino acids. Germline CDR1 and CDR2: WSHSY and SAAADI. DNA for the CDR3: TGCGCCAGCAGTACGGGACTAGCGTATCCTGAGCAGTTCTTC. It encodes CASSTGLAYPEQFF.

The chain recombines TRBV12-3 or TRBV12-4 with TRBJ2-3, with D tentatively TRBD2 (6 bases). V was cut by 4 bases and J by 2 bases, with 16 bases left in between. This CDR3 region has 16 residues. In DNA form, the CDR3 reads TGTGCCAGCAGTTCCCCGTGGGGCGGGGACACAGATACGCAGTATTTT. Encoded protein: CASSSPWGGDTDTQYF.

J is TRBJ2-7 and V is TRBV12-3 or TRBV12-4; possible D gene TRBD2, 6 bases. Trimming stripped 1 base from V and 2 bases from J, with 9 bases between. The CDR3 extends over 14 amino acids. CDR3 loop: CASSLGLATYEQYF. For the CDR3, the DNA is TGTGCCAGCAGTTTAGGGCTAGCGACCTACGAGCAGTACTTC.

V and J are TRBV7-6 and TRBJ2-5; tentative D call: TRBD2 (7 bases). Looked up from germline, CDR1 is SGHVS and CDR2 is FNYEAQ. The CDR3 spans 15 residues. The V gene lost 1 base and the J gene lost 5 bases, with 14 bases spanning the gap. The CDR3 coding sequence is TGTGCCAGCAGCTTAGATCGGGGGGCAGGGGAGACCCAGTACTTC. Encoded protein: CASSLDRGAGETQYF.